Included here is one T cell receptor beta chain sequence, with context. No antigen is known for it. CDR1 and CDR2 (germline): MNHEY, SVGAGI. With 0 bases removed from V and 4 bases from J, the gap between germline ends came to 6 bases. The CDR3 contains 13 residues. The data were obtained in a study of cytomegalovirus exposure and HLA in healthy donors. Study-level findings and limits: In an earlier analysis, in fewer than 700 donors, most V segments appeared productive either ~87% or ~30% of the time.

The primer mix had 60 Vbeta and 13 Jbeta primers. The assay was immunoSEQ multiplex PCR, and TCRdb's table has in-frame clones only and misses some. The repertoire has tens of thousands of clones, about 70% of them found once; the top ten carry around 2.3%. This clonotype originated in a man aged 25 to 40 in good health and CMV-seronegative. The sample consisted of PBMCs. The chain is built from TRBV6-5 and TRBJ1-1, with a possible D match to TRBD1 (6 bases). The CDR3, as DNA: TGTGCCAGCAGTTACTCAGGGGGCACTGAAGCTTTCTTT. It translates to CASSYSGGTEAFF.